Below, one T cell receptor beta chain is given with its context. What antigen it recognizes has not been identified. Base qualities are not recorded, but no much larger clone differs from it by a single base. This sample is part of a study of blood T cells in healthy people across ages (dated by TCRdb to between 2015 and 2017). Regarding the research as a whole: In model experiments, roughly one uniquely barcoded TCR beta cDNA molecule per two T cells was captured by template switching. The study analyzed two additional independent replicas of 1 million unique cDNA reads from the same blood draw for two donors, one aged 18 to 29 and one aged 80 or older. To track age-related changes in TCR beta repertoire diversity, the study relied on deep sequencing normalized with unique cDNA molecular identifiers. The donors were divided into four age groups: young (average 16 years), middle-aged (about 41), aged (around 67) and long-lived (roughly 82). Donors of different ages were randomly distributed across sequencing lanes to avoid experimental bias.

The library was built by means of 5' RACE. The run used an Illumina HiSeq 2500. A second roughly 6 to 12 cycle PCR used a sample-barcoded 5' primer and a J-beta primer mix. A template-switch 5' adaptor carrying 12 random nucleotides introduced a unique molecular identifier onto each TCR beta cDNA molecule. At least 2.5 million CDR3-containing paired-end reads were obtained from each sample. The Mint cDNA synthesis kit, primed by a TRBC-specific oligonucleotide, was used to synthesize first-strand cDNA from all RNA. Following uracil-DNA glycosylase treatment, all cDNA underwent a first 18-cycle PCR with the universal primers M1SS and BC2_uni_R. As for the original processing: For normalization, 1 million high-quality reads, each with a distinct molecular identifier, were randomly selected from each sample. Reads with shared molecular identifiers were discarded instead of being binned into consensus sequences. CDR3 identification, clonotype clustering and error correction used MiTCR with a Q25 quality threshold and the strictest error-elimination algorithm. A nonparametric unseen species model with Euler transformation was used to estimate a lower bound on total TCR beta diversity. Clones were called with MiXCR by TCRdb after fastp trimmed the public reads at Q25, and only in-frame beta chains were retained. All rows with the same CDR3 protein become a single entry with the most common DNA and genes. The V and J calls follow TCRdb's processing rather than the paper's. The sample table lists about 1.5 million distinct CDR3 sequences, roughly 45% of them with a count of one. The ten largest clonotypes hold roughly 7.9% of the sample.

The investigation overall reported the following: Donor CMV infection status was unknown, potentially confounding age-related changes in expanded clonotypes. Because profiling used bulk unsorted PBMCs, naive and antigen-experienced compartments could not be compared conclusively. Total diversity estimates from one million sequenced T cells were considered lower bounds and underestimates. Observed TCR beta diversity per million T cells fell roughly linearly with age, and a significant reduction was already apparent by age about 38. There was a strong correlation between observed TCR beta diversity and the percentage of naive T cells measured by flow cytometry. The long-lived group showed more naive CD4+ T cells, fewer expanded clones and increased TCR diversity than the aged group, suggesting age selection.

Systemically healthy Caucasian individuals from Russia, around 39 in total and aged roughly 6 to 100 years, were included as donors. Around 10 milliliters of peripheral blood were drawn from each donor into EDTA-treated Vacutainer tubes. Ficoll-Paque density-gradient centrifugation was used to isolate PBMCs, with at least 6.5 million per sample. Trizol reagent was used to extract total RNA from the PBMCs, yielding at least 5.5 micrograms per sample. For every donor, flow cytometry on a PBMC aliquot measured the percentage of naive CD45RAhigh/CD27high T cells. Trimming removed 5 bases from V and 2 bases from J; the gene matches leave 9 bases unexplained. Spanning cysteine to phenylalanine, the CDR3 consists of 16 amino acids. Of all the DNA, just the CDR3 is kept, 48 bases in frame from base 1.

The chain links TRBV12-3 or TRBV12-4 with TRBJ1-5; 7 of the junction bases match TRBD1. Sequencing was carried out using blood. The clonotype originates from a woman under 30 in good health. Here the CDR3 is given as CASSANRGSGNQPQHF. The nucleotide sequence is TGTGCCAGCAGTGCGAACAGGGGATCTGGCAATCAGCCCCAGCATTTT.